This T cell receptor beta chain was recovered during a study of T-cell memory formation after mild COVID-19. General study results and limits: The study found balanced CD4/CD8 in clones contracting day 15 to 85 and a CD4+ lean in later expanders.

This clonotype has at least ten counts. Its antigen is currently unknown. TCRdb analysed the 5' RACE reads with MiXCR anew, one entry per CDR3 protein. This table holds about 40,000 distinct CDR3 sequences, about an eighth found once. The CDR3 has 15 amino acids. Germline V CDR1 and CDR2: SQVTM, ANQGSEA. Trimming took off 5 bases at V and 1 base at J, with 17 bases between the two ends. The sequence was obtained from a man between 18 and 35 years old who had mild COVID-19 (a few samples of this study predate the infection). Cell type and time point are not known. The chain couples TRBV29-1 to TRBJ1-1, with D tentatively TRBD1 (6 bases). Sequenced material: PBMCs or a T cell subset sorted from them (not recorded which). CDR3 nucleotides: TGCAGCGTTCTGGGGGCAGCTTTAGGGAACACTGAAGCTTTCTTT. Translation: CSVLGAALGNTEAFF.